This T cell receptor beta chain was recorded in a study of blood T cell repertoires in COVID-19. Background on the study: Samples representing acute and convalescent COVID-19 were sourced from the United States, Italy and Spain. PBMCs, B-cell-depleted T cells, or T cells provided the cDNA or gDNA that made up the material.

The germline V gene encodes CDR1 MNHEY and CDR2 SVGAGI. CDR3 size: 14 residues. The germline V and J ends were trimmed by 0 bases and 2 bases, with 8 bases remaining between them. How the authors handled the data: Reference gene primer amplification in the assay estimated nucleated cell counts. The method was immunoSEQ multiplex PCR; TCRdb's version includes in-frame clones alone and lacks a portion of them. V, J and clone size are taken as reported in that table, and D and trimming were inferred from the DNA itself. The sample carries 98,000 or so clones, about 80% recorded once. The rearrangement links TRBV6-5 to TRBJ2-7, with D maybe TRBD1 (6 bases). Sequenced sample: peripheral blood. This sequence originates from a man in his fifties or sixties with acute or convalescent COVID-19. The chain's CDR3 is CASSYSGAAYEQYF. CDR3 nucleotide sequence: TGTGCCAGCAGTTACTCGGGGGCGGCCTACGAGCAGTACTTC.